The next 27 T cell receptor beta chains were all read from a single sample in a study of T cells after posttransplantation cyclophosphamide. TCRdb's copy holds only in-frame clones and misses some; the assay was immunoSEQ multiplex PCR. The repertoire holds more than 12,000 clones, with 76% as singletons. Specimen: memory CD4+ T cells sorted from PBMCs. These receptors were obtained from a man aged 50 to 59.

This chain joins TRBV7-3 and TRBJ2-5; possible D gene TRBD1, 6 bases. The CDR3 extends over 13 amino acids. The V and J ends lost 5 bases and 4 bases respectively, with 11 bases between them. Germline CDR1 reads SGHTA; CDR2 reads FQGTGA. CDR3 in DNA: TGTGCCAGCAGCCCCGGGACAACAGAGACCCAGTACTTC. It translates to CASSPGTTETQYF.

The J gene is TRBJ2-4, the V gene TRBV12-5, with D perhaps matching TRBD2 (6 bases). This CDR3 contains 15 residues. Trimming stripped 7 bases from V and 0 bases from J, with 13 bases between. Germline V CDR1 and CDR2: LGHNT, FRNRAP. The CDR3 DNA reads TGTGCTAGTGCTTGGGGGGAGGTAGCCAAAAACATTCAGTACTTC. Translation: CASAWGEVAKNIQYF.

This clone occurred once. This chain uses TRBV19 with TRBJ1-2; 7 bases are a match to TRBD1. This CDR3 region has 12 residues. V was clipped by 9 bases and J by 6 bases; unmatched bases: 7. The germline V gene has CDR1 LNHDA and CDR2 SQIVND (reference sequence). The CDR3 region has the DNA TGTGCCAGCAACAGGGGAGGAAATGGCTACACCTTC. Encoded protein: CASNRGGNGYTF.

The V and J genes are TRBV5-1 and TRBJ1-2; the match to TRBD1 covers 7 bases. Germline-derived CDR1 and CDR2 are SGHRS and YFSETQ. This CDR3 has 15 amino acids. Unmatched junction bases numbered 6, after V lost 1 base and J lost 3 bases. The CDR3 here is CASSLQGEVHYGYTF. The CDR3 coding sequence is TGCGCCAGCAGCTTGCAGGGGGAGGTTCACTATGGCTACACCTTC. The whole variable domain, remainder taken from reference TRBV5-1 and TRBJ1-2, is KAGVTQTPRYLIKTRGQQVTLSCSPISGHRSVSWYQQTPGQGLQFLFEYFSETQRNKGNFPGRFSGRQFSNSRSEMNVSTLELGDSALYLCASSLQGEVHYGYTFGSGTRLTVV.

CDR3 sequence (DNA): TGCGCCAGCAGCACAGGGACAGGCCAGGGGACAGATACGCAGTATTTT. Amino acids: CASSTGTGQGTDTQYF. The chain links TRBV5-1 to TRBJ2-3; TRBD1 agrees at 8 bases. CDR1 and CDR2 from the germline V gene are SGHRS and YFSETQ. This CDR3 is 16 amino acids long. The junction had 10 bases not matched to a gene; V was cut back by 4 bases and J by 3 bases.

The gene calls are TRBV29-1 and TRBJ1-1; TRBD1 matches 7 bases. Germline V gene lookup returns CDR1 SQVTM and CDR2 ANQGSEA. V shed 8 bases and J 0 bases; nucleotides not matched to a gene: 6. The CDR3 covers 13 residues. The CDR3 region has the DNA TGCAGCTGGAGGGGGCCCATGAACACTGAAGCTTTCTTT. Protein product: CSWRGPMNTEAFF. The full variable domain, in which reference TRBV29-1 and TRBJ1-1 provide the parts outside the CDR3, is SAVISQKPSRDICQRGTSLTIQCQVDSQVTMMFWYRQQPGQSLTLIATANQGSEATYESGFVIDKFPISRPNLTFSTLTVSNMSPEDSSIYLCSWRGPMNTEAFFGQGTRLTVV.

The chain is built from TRBV14 and TRBJ2-7, with 9 bases identical to TRBD2. CDR3 length: 16 residues. Trimming removed 2 bases from V and 8 bases from J; junction bases left unmatched: 13. Germline loops: CDR1 SGHDN, CDR2 FVKESK. CDR3 in amino acids: CASSQLGAGGSGQQYF. The CDR3 nucleotides read TGTGCCAGCAGCCAATTAGGCGCGGGAGGGAGTGGGCAGCAGTACTTC.

The chain carries TRBV5-4 and TRBJ2-3; D remains ambiguous. The CDR3 spans 14 residues. Between the trimmed V and J ends, which lost 6 bases and 4 bases, there was a span of 15 bases. Per the germline V gene, CDR1 is SGHNT and CDR2 is YYREEE (reference sequence). The DNA of the CDR3 is TGTGCCAGCACCGCCGGGTTTGGTGCAGATACGCAGTATTTT. Amino acids: CASTAGFGADTQYF.

The chain has TRBV9 and TRBJ2-1; D perhaps matches TRBD1 (5 bases). Trimming removed 1 base at V and 7 bases at J, with 9 bases between. From germline, CDR1 is SGDLS and CDR2 YYNGEE. This CDR3 contains 13 residues. CDR3 in DNA: TGTGCCAGCAGCGTATCAGGGCGGAATGAGCAGTTCTTC. Translating gives CASSVSGRNEQFF.

The chain joins TRBV4-1 to TRBJ2-7; no firm D call. V shed 4 bases and J shed 4 bases, with 14 bases lying between them. The CDR3 contains 14 residues. Germline-derived CDR1 and CDR2 are MGHRA and YSYEKL. The CDR3 DNA follows: TGCGCCAGCAGCCGAATACAAGCAGCGTACGAGCAGTACTTC. This codes for CASSRIQAAYEQYF.

The chain combines TRBV7-9 with TRBJ2-3; 11 positions match TRBD1. Germline V gene sequence: CDR1 SEHNR, CDR2 FQNEAQ (reference sequence). The CDR3 totals 15 residues. V lost 3 bases and J lost 14; bases outside the gene matches: 13. CDR3 sequence: CASSFTGTGGTSSYF. CDR3 in DNA: TGTGCCAGCAGCTTTACCGGGACAGGGGGTACAAGTTCGTATTTT.

This clone showed up just a few times. The V call is TRBV10-3, the J call TRBJ1-1, with 7 bases that match TRBD1. V dropped 1 base and J dropped 4; count of bases not matched to a gene: 6. This CDR3 comprises 15 residues. The germline V gene has CDR1 ENHRY and CDR2 SYGVKD. CDR3 protein: CAISEYSGGSTEAFF. The CDR3 region has the DNA TGTGCCATCAGTGAGTACTCAGGGGGGAGCACTGAAGCTTTCTTT.

The chain links TRBV30 to TRBJ2-1, with 11 positions matching TRBD2. CDR1 is GTSNPN, CDR2 SVGIG, per germline (reference sequence). With V trimmed by 2 bases and J by 9 bases, 6 bases remained unmatched. The CDR3 sequence is 14 residues long. For the CDR3, the DNA is TGTGCCTGGAGTAGAACTAGCGGGGGTACTGAGCAGTTCTTC. Protein sequence: CAWSRTSGGTEQFF.

V gene TRBV6-5 combines with J gene TRBJ1-6; tentative D call: TRBD1 (6 bases). There are 15 residues in the CDR3. Germline CDR1 reads MNHEY; CDR2 reads SVGAGI. V dropped 6 bases and J dropped 4 bases, with 13 bases sitting between them. The CDR3 reads CASRSQTGYNSPLHF. DNA for the CDR3: TGTGCCAGCAGATCCCAGACAGGTTATAATTCACCCCTCCACTTT.

The gene calls are TRBV7-2 and TRBJ2-5; the D gene is possibly TRBD2 (7 bases). Trimming cost V 7 bases and J 5 bases, with 17 bases left between them. The CDR3 is 14 residues long. Germline loops: CDR1 SGHTA, CDR2 FQGNSA. This CDR3 reads CASTPRGGTETQYF. CDR3 nucleotides: TGTGCCAGCACCCCGAGGGGGGGGACGGAGACCCAGTACTTC.

This chain joins TRBV2 and TRBJ2-5; 7 bases are a match to TRBD2. CDR1 and CDR2 (germline): SNHLY, FYNNEI. J gave up 0 bases and V 4 bases, and 5 bases lay outside the gene matches. The CDR3 spans 15 residues. The CDR3 here is CASSASSGNQETQYF. CDR3 sequence (DNA): TGTGCCAGCAGTGCTTCCAGCGGGAACCAAGAGACCCAGTACTTC.

The chain joins TRBV18 to TRBJ2-4, with 7 bases identical to TRBD1. The V segment lost 2 bases and the J segment 8 bases; nucleotides outside the gene matches: 6. CDR1 KGHSH and CDR2 LQKENI come from the germline V gene. The CDR3 sequence is 14 residues long. CDR3 DNA: TGTGCCAGCTCACCAAATACAGGGGCGGACATTCAGTACTTC. Its protein is CASSPNTGADIQYF.

The V and J genes are TRBV28 and TRBJ1-2, with D unresolved. Germline V CDR1 and CDR2: MDHEN, SYDVKM. This CDR3 comprises 11 residues. Trimming stripped 5 bases from V and 2 bases from J, with 3 bases between. The CDR3 reads CASSLNYGYTF. CDR3 sequence (DNA): TGTGCCAGCAGTCTCAACTATGGCTACACCTTC.

The chain employs TRBV2 and TRBJ2-1; D remains ambiguous. V lost 4 bases and J 7 bases, leaving 8 bases between the germline ends. CDR1 is SNHLY, CDR2 FYNNEI, per germline. CDR3 length equals 12 residues. The CDR3 nucleotides read TGTGCCAGCAGTGTTCTAAGAAATGAGCAGTTCTTC. Its protein product is CASSVLRNEQFF.

The J gene is TRBJ1-2, the V gene TRBV29-1, with 7 nucleotides matching TRBD1. Germline V gene lookup returns CDR1 SQVTM and CDR2 ANQGSEA. V gave up 6 bases and J gave up 5 bases; unmatched junction bases: 6. The CDR3 consists of 12 residues. The CDR3 DNA reads as TGCAGCGTACAAGACAGGGCATATGGCTACACCTTC. It specifies CSVQDRAYGYTF. Supplemented by reference TRBV29-1 and TRBJ1-2, the full variable domain reads SAVISQKPSRDICQRGTSLTIQCQVDSQVTMMFWYRQQPGQSLTLIATANQGSEATYESGFVIDKFPISRPNLTFSTLTVSNMSPEDSSIYLCSVQDRAYGYTFGSGTRLTVV.

CDR3 sequence: CASSIVLGREQYF. The CDR3 DNA reads TGTGCCAGTAGTATAGTGCTGGGGCGCGAGCAGTACTTC. The rearrangement uses TRBV19 and TRBJ2-7; TRBD1 might be the D (5 bases). Germline-derived CDR1 and CDR2 are LNHDA and SQIVND (reference sequence). The CDR3 length is 13 residues. Deletions cut 1 base from V and 6 bases from J, with 10 bases between.

The chain employs TRBV19 and TRBJ1-5, with 8 positions matching TRBD1. The V gene end was trimmed by 4 bases and the J gene end by 0 bases; junction bases not matched to a gene: 11. The CDR3 runs 18 residues. Germline CDR1 reads LNHDA; CDR2 reads SQIVND (reference sequence). CDR3 in DNA: TGTGCCAGTAGTACCCTTGGGACAGGACGTTATAGCAATCAGCCCCAGCATTTT. It specifies CASSTLGTGRYSNQPQHF.

The CDR3 DNA reads TGTGCCAGCCGCCAAACAGGGTCCGCAAGGGAGCAGTACTTC. Its protein is CASRQTGSAREQYF. The rearrangement joins TRBV11-2 to TRBJ2-7, with D perhaps TRBD1 (6 bases). Looked up from germline, CDR1 is SGHAT and CDR2 is FQNNGV. This CDR3 has 14 residues. Trimming removed 8 bases from V and 7 bases from J, with 21 bases in between.

This chain links TRBV27 with TRBJ1-3; D not resolved. Per the germline V gene, CDR1 is MNHEY and CDR2 is SMNVEV (reference sequence). The CDR3 covers 10 residues. Trimming took off 7 bases at V and 8 bases at J, with 6 bases between the two ends. The CDR3 loop is CASNQYTIYF. The CDR3 nucleotides read TGTGCCAGCAATCAATACACCATATATTTT.

The DNA of the CDR3 is TGTGCCAGTAGTATCCGCGGCGAGGCCCCAAACACTGAAGCTTTCTTT. It is translated as CASSIRGEAPNTEAFF. J is TRBJ1-1 and V is TRBV19, with D unresolved. The CDR3 runs 16 residues. The V end was cut by 3 bases, the J end by 2 bases, with 16 bases between. Germline V gene sequence: CDR1 LNHDA, CDR2 SQIVND (reference sequence).

The gene calls are TRBV19 and TRBJ1-1, with a weak D call TRBD1 (6 bases). This CDR3 contains 15 residues. V dropped 7 bases and J dropped 4 bases, with 19 bases sitting between them. Germline V gene sequence: CDR1 LNHDA, CDR2 SQIVND (reference sequence). This CDR3 is CASIWRGGQGTEAFF. The CDR3 region has the DNA TGTGCCAGTATCTGGAGGGGGGGCCAGGGCACTGAAGCTTTCTTT.

The V and J genes are TRBV7-3 and TRBJ2-1, with D unclear. CDR3 length: 15 residues. CDR1 and CDR2 (germline): SGHTA, FQGTGA. Trimming shortened V by 5 bases and J by 0 bases, and 11 bases separated the two germline ends. CDR3 region: CASSPARSSYNEQFF. The CDR3 coding sequence is TGTGCCAGCAGCCCTGCTAGAAGCTCCTACAATGAGCAGTTCTTC.